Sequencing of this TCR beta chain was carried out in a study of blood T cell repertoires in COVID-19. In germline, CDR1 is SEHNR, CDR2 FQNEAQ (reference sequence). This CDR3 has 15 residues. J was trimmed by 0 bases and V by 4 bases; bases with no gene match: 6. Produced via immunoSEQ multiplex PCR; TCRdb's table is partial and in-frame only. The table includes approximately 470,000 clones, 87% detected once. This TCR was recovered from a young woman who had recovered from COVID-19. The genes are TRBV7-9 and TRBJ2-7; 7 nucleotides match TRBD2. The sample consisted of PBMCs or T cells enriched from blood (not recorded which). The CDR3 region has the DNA TGTGCCAGCAGCTCACGGGGAGGGCTCTCCTACGAGCAGTACTTC. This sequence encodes CASSSRGGLSYEQYF.